One sample yielded the 14 T cell receptor beta chains listed below, sequenced in a study of CD8+CD57+ T cells in acquired aplastic anemia. Whoever was chosen for sequencing had shown CD8+CD57+ cell expansion by flow cytometry. TCR beta VDJ and CDR3 profiles were obtained from a genomic DNA template. TCRdb reprocessed the reads with MiXCR, giving one entry per CDR3 protein. The repertoire holds approximately 150,000 distinct CDR3 sequences, with 71% as singletons. The sample was sorted CD4+, CD8+, or CD8+CD57+ T cells (not recorded which) from PBMCs. The receptors were gathered from a human donor with aplastic anemia.

This chain connects TRBV7-8 to TRBJ2-3; the match to TRBD1 covers 9 bases. This CDR3 has 16 residues. The J segment lost 2 bases and the V segment lost 5 bases, leaving 8 bases of the junction unmatched. Germline assignment: CDR1 SGHVS and CDR2 FQNEAQ. In DNA form, the CDR3 reads TGTGCCAGCAGCCAAGAGGGGACAGGGAACACAGATACGCAGTATTTT. Protein sequence: CASSQEGTGNTDTQYF.

A single count supports this clonotype. This chain uses TRBV19 with TRBJ1-3, with D unclear. V shed 11 bases and J shed 0 bases, with 5 bases lying between them. Germline assignment: CDR1 LNHDA and CDR2 SQIVND (reference sequence). This CDR3 comprises 11 residues. The CDR3 nucleotides are TGTGCCGGCCTCTCTGGAAACACCATATATTTT. This gives the protein CAGLSGNTIYF.

The chain combines TRBV19 with TRBJ1-5; unclear D gene. The germline V gene has CDR1 LNHDA and CDR2 SQIVND (reference sequence). V was cut by 7 bases and J by 3 bases, with 7 bases left in between. The CDR3 sequence is 12 residues long. CDR3 in amino acids: CASNRDNQPQHF. DNA for the CDR3: TGTGCCAGTAATAGGGACAATCAGCCCCAGCATTTT.

The V call is TRBV20-1, the J call TRBJ1-1; unclear D gene. Germline CDR1 and CDR2: DFQATT and SNEGSKA (reference sequence). V gave up 1 base and J gave up 8 bases, with 5 bases separating them. There are 10 residues in the CDR3. The CDR3 nucleotides read TGCAGTGCTAGAGCTATGGAAGCTTTCTTT. The encoded protein is CSARAMEAFF.

The chain links TRBV12-3 or TRBV12-4 to TRBJ2-7; D not resolved. This CDR3 has 14 residues. The V and J ends lost 3 bases and 7 bases respectively, with 16 bases between them. The CDR3: CASSFGAPGREQYF. As DNA, the CDR3 is TGTGCCAGCAGTTTCGGCGCCCCCGGGCGAGAGCAGTACTTC.

J is TRBJ2-7 and V is TRBV29-1, with 12 nucleotides matching TRBD2. The length of the CDR3 is 14 residues. V was clipped by 4 bases and J by 2 bases; unmatched bases: 3. Germline V CDR1 and CDR2: SQVTM, ANQGSEA. CDR3 sequence (DNA): TGCAGCGTTGCAGGACTAGCGGGGACCTACGAGCAGTACTTC. This gives the protein CSVAGLAGTYEQYF.

CDR3 residues: CSANKSPPAVNEQFF. As DNA, the CDR3 is TGCAGTGCTAACAAGTCACCCCCAGCGGTGAATGAGCAGTTCTTC. V gene TRBV20-1 combines with J gene TRBJ2-1, with a tentative D call TRBD2 (5 bases). Germline values: CDR1 DFQATT, CDR2 SNEGSKA (reference sequence). CDR3 size: 15 residues. V was cut by 4 bases and J by 7 bases, with 20 bases left in between.

This clonotype has a single count. The genes are TRBV11-2 and TRBJ2-1, with 7 bases identical to TRBD1. CDR3 length: 12 residues. Losses at the gene ends were 1 base for V and 9 bases for J; bases not matched to a gene: 0. Germline assignment: CDR1 SGHAT and CDR2 FQNNGV. The CDR3 DNA follows: TGTGCCAGCAGCTTAGGACAGGGTGAGCAGTTCTTC. This translates into CASSLGQGEQFF.

The rearrangement joins TRBV2 to TRBJ1-2; possibly TRBD1 for D (6 bases). The CDR3 has 14 amino acids. Germline-derived CDR1 and CDR2 are SNHLY and FYNNEI. V was trimmed by 6 bases and J by 2 bases, leaving 13 bases between them. CDR3 protein: CASSYGQSNYGYTF. The CDR3 bases are TGTGCCAGCAGCTACGGACAGTCCAACTATGGCTACACCTTC.

This chain joins TRBV9 and TRBJ2-2, with D perhaps given as TRBD1 or TRBD2 (5 bases each). CDR1 and CDR2 (germline): SGDLS, YYNGEE. Trimming took off 0 bases at V and 1 base at J, with 19 bases between the two ends. The CDR3 sequence is 19 residues long. The CDR3 reads CASSVVGQGRVRNTGELFF. The DNA for the CDR3 is TGTGCCAGCAGCGTAGTGGGCCAGGGACGAGTTCGGAACACCGGGGAGCTGTTTTTT.

This clonotype was recorded a few times. The chain combines TRBV29-1 with TRBJ2-1; D tentatively reads TRBD1 or TRBD2 (5 bases each). The CDR3 runs to 14 residues. Germline V CDR1 and CDR2: SQVTM, ANQGSEA. The V end was cut by 5 bases, the J end by 0 bases, with 11 bases between. Here the CDR3 reads CSVSGAISYNEQFF. CDR3 coding DNA: TGCAGCGTTTCCGGGGCTATCTCCTACAATGAGCAGTTCTTC.

The rearrangement links TRBV15 to TRBJ2-2, with 8 bases fitting TRBD2. The CDR3 is made up of 16 amino acids. Trimming took 3 bases from V and 7 from J; bases not matched to a gene: 10. Per the germline V gene, CDR1 is LNHNV and CDR2 is YYDKDF (reference sequence). This CDR3 reads CATSRDRAGAFGELFF. The CDR3 region has the DNA TGTGCCACCAGCAGGGATCGAGCGGGGGCTTTCGGGGAGCTGTTTTTT.

In nucleotides, the CDR3 is TGCAGTGCTAACCTCCTAGGTGAAGCTTTCTTT. Translating it yields CSANLLGEAFF. This chain joins TRBV20-1 and TRBJ1-1; no definite D call. CDR1 DFQATT and CDR2 SNEGSKA come from the germline V gene (reference sequence). This CDR3 contains 11 residues. V gave up 4 bases and J gave up 7 bases, with 10 bases separating them.

The J gene is TRBJ2-7, the V gene TRBV5-1; TRBD1 agrees at 11 bases. This CDR3 is 15 amino acids long. Germline CDR1 and CDR2: SGHRS and YFSETQ. V lost 0 bases, J lost 5 bases, and 4 bases stayed unmatched. The CDR3 loop reads CASSLAGDRGNEQYF. Here the CDR3 DNA reads TGCGCCAGCAGCTTGGCAGGGGACAGGGGGAACGAGCAGTACTTC.